The sequence of this TCR beta chain was determined in a study of blood T cell repertoires in COVID-19. Authors' analysis steps: Amplification of reference gene primers provided the estimated nucleated cell counts. Sequencing used immunoSEQ multiplex PCR; TCRdb keeps in-frame clones, though not all of them. V and J calls and clone size follow that table, whereas D and trimming were derived from the DNA. The sample yields some 260,000 clones, around 88% seen once. V gave up 6 bases and J gave up 0 bases; unmatched junction bases: 3. CDR1 and CDR2 (germline): MNHEY, SVGAGI. The CDR3 is 15 residues long. Material: peripheral blood. The chain carries TRBV6-5 and TRBJ2-1; 9 bases line up with TRBD1. The clonotype comes from a man aged 80 or over with acute or convalescent COVID-19. The CDR3 region is CASRGTGSSYNEQFF. CDR3 nucleotides: TGTGCCAGCAGGGGGACAGGGAGCTCCTACAATGAGCAGTTCTTC.